This TCR beta chain was identified during a study of cytomegalovirus exposure and HLA in healthy donors. The study's findings and limits: Apparent HLA restriction characterized most CMV-associated TCR beta chains in a later analysis. Within the data, a cluster of highly shared sequence variants was likely a sequencing artifact.

This clone has more than one count but fewer than ten. The antigen is undetermined. The CDR3 has 16 amino acids. V lost 5 bases to trimming and J lost 3 bases; unmatched junction nucleotides: 6. Per the germline V gene, CDR1 is SGHTA and CDR2 is FQGNSA. Vbeta (60) and Jbeta (13) primers were used in the PCR. Sequencing used immunoSEQ multiplex PCR; TCRdb keeps in-frame clones, though not all of them. The sample records over 130,000 clones, 70% being singletons. Sequenced sample: PBMCs. This chain uses TRBV7-2 with TRBJ2-1; 11 positions match TRBD2. The clonotype comes from a woman in her twenties or thirties in good health and CMV-seronegative. CDR3 sequence: CASSRSGTSGYNEQFF. CDR3 nucleotides: TGTGCCAGCAGCAGATCCGGGACTAGCGGCTACAATGAGCAGTTCTTC.